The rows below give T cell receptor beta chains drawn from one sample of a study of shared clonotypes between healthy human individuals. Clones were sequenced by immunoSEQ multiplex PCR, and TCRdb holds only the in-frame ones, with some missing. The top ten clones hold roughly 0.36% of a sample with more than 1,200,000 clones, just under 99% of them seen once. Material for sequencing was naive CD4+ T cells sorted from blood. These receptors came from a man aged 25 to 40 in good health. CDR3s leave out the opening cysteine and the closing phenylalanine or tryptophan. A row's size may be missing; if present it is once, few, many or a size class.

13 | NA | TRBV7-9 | ASRHPADWGNIQY
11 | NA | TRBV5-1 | ASSLASRETQY
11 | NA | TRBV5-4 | ASRLTKGGELF
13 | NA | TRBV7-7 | ASSTGTGSTDTQY
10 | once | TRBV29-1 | SARDNSYEQY
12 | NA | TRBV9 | ASSLDSTTDTQY
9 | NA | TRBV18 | ASSPPGEQF
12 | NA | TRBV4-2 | ASSQAGLDAEQY
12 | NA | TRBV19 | ASSGGPLNTEAF
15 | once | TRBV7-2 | ASKVYPGATGDYEQY
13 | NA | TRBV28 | ASSDRPPNTGELF
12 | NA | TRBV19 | ASSMGQGAYEQY
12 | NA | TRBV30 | AWRRTSGVGELF
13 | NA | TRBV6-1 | ASSVTTGLYNEQF
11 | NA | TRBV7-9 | ASSSVGGGEQF
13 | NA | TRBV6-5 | ASRNPGTSTYEQY
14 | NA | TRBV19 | ASSLRAGPRHTEAF
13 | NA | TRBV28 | ASSLSGQGRHEQY
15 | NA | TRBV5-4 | ASSLGAISGETYEQY
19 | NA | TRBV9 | ASSEWGMASGDPLSTDTQY
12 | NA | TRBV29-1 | SVAFGHLWNEQF
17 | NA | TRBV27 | ASSVLPGLAGAGEETQY
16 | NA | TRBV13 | ASSTSQHRGSLGYEQY
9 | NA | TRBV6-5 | ASRNVYEQY
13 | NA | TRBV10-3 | AISKQGGGTDTQY
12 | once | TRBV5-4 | ASSWDGQTYEQY
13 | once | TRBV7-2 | ASSPDRVQSGELF
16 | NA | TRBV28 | ASSLFPKRPANTGELF
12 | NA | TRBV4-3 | ASSQLGLVSEQY
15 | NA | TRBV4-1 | ASSQDLSGANTGELF
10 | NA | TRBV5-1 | ASSPGRVEQY
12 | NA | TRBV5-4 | ASSSSRQGETQY
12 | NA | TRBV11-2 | ASSSARGGDGYT
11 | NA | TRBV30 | AWSSGESYEQY
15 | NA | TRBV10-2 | ASSAVGVTGSNQPQH
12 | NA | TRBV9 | ASSEDSGANVLT
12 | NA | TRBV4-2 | ASSPLMGGYEQY
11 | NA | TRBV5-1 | ASRRDLTDTQY
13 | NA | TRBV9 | ASSVGGGNPYEQY